This entry features one T cell receptor beta chain sequence. Its specificity is unknown. Described time point: baseline pretreatment blood. Treatment in this sample: 15 Gy SBRT to primary tumor, nephrectomy 4 weeks later. Clear cell pathology was present in this patient's renal cell carcinoma. This entry comes from a study of radiation and T cells in renal cell carcinoma. Study information: Nephrectomy followed 15 Gy stereotactic body radiation by 4 weeks.

Libraries were prepared by immunoSEQ multiplex PCR; TCRdb keeps only in-frame clonotypes and omits some of them. The sample lists 150,000 or so clones, over 65% occurring once. Study-level points and caveats: Without pretreatment biopsies, baseline tumor clonotype presence was undetermined. Top tumor clonotypes rose in blood 2 weeks post-radiation, then contracted.

Sequenced here: blood, sampled from a patient whose treatment included radiotherapy and nephrectomy. The sequence was obtained from a woman aged 45-65 years with renal cell carcinoma.

This CDR3 reads CASGDRGYHEQYF. CDR3 nucleotide sequence: TGTGCCAGCGGGGACAGGGGGTACCACGAGCAGTACTTC. The chain recombines TRBV5-4 with TRBJ2-7; 11 bases fit TRBD1. Germline CDR1 SGHNT, CDR2 YYREEE (reference sequence). With V trimmed by 7 bases and J by 5 bases, 5 bases remained unmatched. This CDR3 spans 13 amino acids.